The 26 T cell receptor beta chains listed next were all sequenced from one sample in a study of PD-1 blockade in classical Hodgkin lymphoma. The assay was immunoSEQ multiplex PCR, and TCRdb's table has in-frame clones only and misses some. Counted here are over 15,000 clones, around 74% occurring once; the ten biggest clones make up more than 2%. Time point indicated: cycle 4 day 1 (C4D1), after 6 weeks of nivolumab. Each and every patient relapsed after autologous stem cell transplantation, and patients got differing brentuximab vedotin exposure. Magnetic negative selection was used to purify CD4+ T cells from thawed PBMCs. The sample consisted of CD4+ T cells from blood, taken before the fourth cycle of nivolumab. The receptors were gathered from a human donor with classical Hodgkin lymphoma.

This clone was found a few times. The chain recombines TRBV10-3 with TRBJ2-5, with TRBD2 as a possible D gene (6 bases). The CDR3 contains 12 residues. Germline values: CDR1 ENHRY, CDR2 SYGVKD. V was trimmed by 9 bases and J by 5 bases, leaving 13 bases between them. The CDR3 here is CAIGGNRETQYF. The CDR3 region has the DNA TGTGCCATTGGAGGGAATAGGGAGACCCAGTACTTC.

This clone appeared once. The chain recombines TRBV12-5 with TRBJ1-6; 8 bases are shared with TRBD1. The trim removed 2 bases at V and 7 bases at J, leaving 13 bases unmatched. Per the germline V gene, CDR1 is LGHNT and CDR2 is FRNRAP. This CDR3 has 18 residues. This chain's CDR3 is CASGLRPGGAALNSPLHF. CDR3 nucleotides: TGTGCTAGTGGTTTGAGACCAGGGGGCGCAGCGTTGAATTCACCCCTCCACTTT.

By proportion, this clone is medium-sized. This rearrangement joins TRBV4-1 to TRBJ1-2, with TRBD1 matching over 7 bases. The CDR3 runs to 17 residues. Germline CDR1 and CDR2: MGHRA and YSYEKL. With V trimmed by 1 base and J by 8 bases, 16 bases remained unmatched. The DNA for the CDR3 is TGCGCCAGCAGCCAAGTAAACCGGGACAGCGTATGGATCGGCTACACCTTC. Residues: CASSQVNRDSVWIGYTF.

This clone was recorded only once. The chain uses TRBV4-1 and TRBJ2-5, with TRBD2 matching 15 bases. Trimming at V came to 1 base and at J to 9 bases, leaving 6 bases not matched to a gene. Germline-derived CDR1 and CDR2 are MGHRA and YSYEKL. The length of the CDR3 is 16 residues. DNA for the CDR3: TGCGCCAGCAGCCAAGGCGGACTAGCGGGGGGGAAGGCCCAGTACTTC. Its translation: CASSQGGLAGGKAQYF.

The chain carries TRBV23-1 and TRBJ2-1; 12 nucleotides align to TRBD2. TRBV23-1 is placed among ORFs of uncertain function. The CDR3 covers 17 residues. V trimming: 6 bases; J trimming: 0 bases; junction bases outside the gene matches: 6. The CDR3 region is CASRLAGGPSSYNEQFF. In DNA form, the CDR3 reads TGCGCCAGCAGGCTAGCGGGGGGGCCTAGCTCCTACAATGAGCAGTTCTTC.

V is TRBV7-2 and J is TRBJ1-2; 8 bases agree with TRBD1. CDR3 length: 14 amino acids. CDR1 SGHTA and CDR2 FQGNSA come from the germline V gene. The V gene end was trimmed by 4 bases and the J gene end by 5 bases; junction bases not matched to a gene: 6. CDR3 in DNA: TGTGCCAGCAGCTCGCAGGGGGCAAGTTATGGCTACACCTTC. Amino acids: CASSSQGASYGYTF.

The rearrangement joins TRBV6-1 to TRBJ1-5; D remains unclear. Germline V lookup: CDR1 MNHNS, CDR2 SASEGT. This CDR3 comprises 14 residues. Deletions cut 1 base from V and 6 bases from J, with 10 bases between. The CDR3 sequence is CASSEGQPGQPQHF. Written as DNA, the CDR3 is TGTGCCAGCAGTGAAGGGCAGCCCGGTCAGCCCCAGCATTTT.

The sample holds one count of this clone. The J gene is TRBJ1-5, the V gene TRBV28; TRBD1 might be the D (5 bases). This CDR3 is 15 amino acids long. Germline V gene sequence: CDR1 MDHEN, CDR2 SYDVKM. The V and J ends lost 4 bases and 0 bases respectively, with 10 bases between them. The DNA of the CDR3 is TGTGCCAGCAGTTCCCCAGGGTATAGCAATCAGCCCCAGCATTTT. Encoded protein: CASSSPGYSNQPQHF.

V usage is TRBV28 and J usage is TRBJ2-3; 10 nucleotides agree with TRBD1. V dropped 3 bases and J dropped 2; count of bases not matched to a gene: 5. This CDR3 is 16 amino acids long. Germline V gene lookup returns CDR1 MDHEN and CDR2 SYDVKM. The CDR3 region has the DNA TGTGCCAGCAGTTTGTTGGGACAGGGGCTCACAGATACGCAGTATTTT. Its protein is CASSLLGQGLTDTQYF.

The V gene is TRBV1, the J gene TRBJ2-1; TRBD2, the D gene given by the table, was not confirmed from the DNA. TRBV1 is an annotated pseudogene. This CDR3 region has 21 residues. This chain's CDR3 is CTSSQDLSGSFGPRRGNEQFF. CDR3 in DNA: TGCACCAGCAGCCAAGATTTGAGCGGTTCCTTTGGTCCCCGGAGAGGCAATGAGCAGTTCTTC.

The rearrangement uses TRBV6-6 and TRBJ2-7; TRBD2 is a possible D gene (7 bases). CDR3 length: 15 amino acids. Germline V CDR1 and CDR2: MNHNY, SVGAGI (reference sequence). V lost 4 bases to trimming and J lost 5 bases, with 18 bases between them. CDR3 nucleotide sequence: TGTGCCAGCAGTTCCGACCTGGGGGGGGCCAACGAGCAGTACTTC. It codes for CASSSDLGGANEQYF.

V and J are TRBV6-1 and TRBJ2-7; no reliable D call. The CDR3 is 12 amino acids. Germline CDR1 and CDR2: MNHNS and SASEGT. The V and J ends lost 2 bases and 0 bases respectively, with 2 bases between them. CDR3 bases: TGTGCCAGCAGTGAAAGCTCCTACGAGCAGTACGTC. Amino acids: CASSESSYEQYV.

This clone was seen more than once but under ten times. This rearrangement joins TRBV5-5 to TRBJ2-7, with TRBD1 identical over 8 bases. CDR1 and CDR2 (germline): SGHKS, YYEKEE (reference sequence). V shed 4 bases and J 3 bases; nucleotides not matched to a gene: 9. CDR3 length: 15 residues. The CDR3 nucleotides are TGTGCCAGCAGCGTTGACAGGGGTTCTCACTACGAGCAGTACGTC. It translates to CASSVDRGSHYEQYV.

This chain joins TRBV10-1 and TRBJ1-5; possibly TRBD1 for D (5 bases). V was cut by 8 bases and J by 0 bases, with 20 bases left in between. This CDR3 has 17 residues. In germline, CDR1 is WNHNN, CDR2 SYGVQD (reference sequence). The CDR3 reads CASFLGDLIASNQPQHF. Written as DNA, the CDR3 is TGCGCCAGCTTCCTGGGGGACCTAATTGCTAGCAATCAGCCCCAGCATTTT.

The chain has TRBV5-1 and TRBJ1-2, with 7 bases fitting TRBD1. Germline CDR1 reads SGHRS; CDR2 reads YFSETQ. V was clipped by 2 bases and J by 5 bases; unmatched bases: 6. The CDR3 contains 14 residues. CDR3 loop: CASSLSGGIYGYTF. The CDR3 DNA follows: TGCGCCAGCAGCTTATCAGGGGGGATTTATGGCTACACCTTC.

The chain joins TRBV19 to TRBJ2-6, with 8 bases lining up with TRBD1. Germline V gene sequence: CDR1 LNHDA, CDR2 SQIVND (reference sequence). The CDR3 contains 14 residues. V shed 10 bases and J 4 bases; nucleotides not matched to a gene: 6. The CDR3 loop reads CATAQGAGANVLTF. The CDR3, as DNA: TGTGCCACCGCGCAGGGGGCCGGGGCCAACGTCCTGACTTTC.

This clone was detected once. V usage is TRBV19 and J usage is TRBJ1-5; D is possibly TRBD1 (6 bases). CDR3 length equals 15 residues. Trimming cost V 0 bases and J 10 bases, with 16 bases left between them. CDR1 and CDR2 from the germline V gene are LNHDA and SQIVND (reference sequence). The CDR3 DNA is TGTGCCAGTAGTATAGATCAGACAGGTACAGTTCCCCAGCATTTT. This codes for CASSIDQTGTVPQHF.

The chain has TRBV19 and TRBJ2-1, with 7 nucleotides matching TRBD1. The CDR3 sequence is 15 residues long. Germline CDR1 LNHDA, CDR2 SQIVND (reference sequence). Trimming cost V 3 bases and J 12 bases; bases outside gene matches: 14. The CDR3 region is CASSITGQYNDGQFF. CDR3 coding DNA: TGTGCCAGTAGTATCACGGGACAGTACAATGATGGGCAGTTCTTC.

The chain links TRBV2 to TRBJ2-2; D is ambiguous. Germline values: CDR1 SNHLY, CDR2 FYNNEI. This CDR3 contains 11 residues. Between the trimmed V and J ends, which lost 4 bases and 6 bases, there was a span of 3 bases. CDR3 DNA: TGTGCCAGCAGTGTAGCCGGGGAGCTGTTTTTT. Protein sequence: CASSVAGELFF.

This clone was counted once. The V and J genes are TRBV2 and TRBJ2-2; 7 bases match TRBD2. CDR1 is SNHLY, CDR2 FYNNEI, per germline. J gave up 11 bases and V 6 bases, and 12 bases lay outside the gene matches. The CDR3 is 14 amino acids. The CDR3 DNA sequence: TGTGCCAGCAGAACCACAGCGGGACCAGCAGAGCTGTTTTTT. Translating gives CASRTTAGPAELFF. Using reference TRBV2 and TRBJ2-2 for the parts outside the CDR3, the full variable domain is EPEVTQTPSHQVTQMGQEVILRCVPISNHLYFYWYRQILGQKVEFLVSFYNNEISEKSEIFDDQFSVERPDGSNFTLKIRSTKLEDSAMYFCASRTTAGPAELFFGEGSRLTVL.

This clone has just a few counts. The chain carries TRBV5-1 and TRBJ2-1; 8 bases map to TRBD2. The J segment lost 2 bases and the V segment lost 0 bases, leaving 4 bases of the junction unmatched. CDR1 is SGHRS, CDR2 YFSETQ, per germline. The length of the CDR3 is 16 residues. The CDR3 DNA reads TGCGCCAGCAGCTTGGCTGGGACTAGGACCTACAATGAGCAGTTCTTC. Its translation: CASSLAGTRTYNEQFF.

The rearrangement links TRBV2 to TRBJ1-1; 7 bases align to TRBD1. CDR3 length equals 14 residues. Germline loops: CDR1 SNHLY, CDR2 FYNNEI. The J segment lost 9 bases and the V segment lost 6 bases, leaving 13 bases of the junction unmatched. CDR3 sequence (DNA): TGTGCCAGCAGCGGGAGGGGACAGAATGACAAAGCTTTCTTT. Translating gives CASSGRGQNDKAFF. The variable domain in full, with the rest retrieved from reference TRBV2 and TRBJ1-1, is EPEVTQTPSHQVTQMGQEVILRCVPISNHLYFYWYRQILGQKVEFLVSFYNNEISEKSEIFDDQFSVERPDGSNFTLKIRSTKLEDSAMYFCASSGRGQNDKAFFGQGTRLTVV.

This clone came up a few times. This sequence joins TRBV19 and TRBJ1-5, with unresolved D. V was shortened by 7 bases and J by 0 bases, with 10 bases between the two germline ends. The CDR3 runs to 14 residues. The germline V gene encodes CDR1 LNHDA and CDR2 SQIVND (reference sequence). The CDR3 region has the DNA TGTGCCAGTAAGGACGGGAATAGCAATCAGCCCCAGCATTTT. Translating it yields CASKDGNSNQPQHF.

The CDR3 DNA reads TGTGCCAGCAGCTCTTATCGCCTAGCGCAGAACAATGAGCAGTTCTTC. As protein: CASSSYRLAQNNEQFF. The genes are TRBV7-8 and TRBJ2-1; a weak D match, TRBD2 (6 bases). Germline CDR1 reads SGHVS; CDR2 reads FQNEAQ. V was clipped by 4 bases and J by 5 bases, with 18 bases between them. The CDR3 runs to 16 residues.

The J gene is TRBJ2-2, the V gene TRBV5-6; no firm D call. The V end was cut by 0 bases, the J end by 6 bases, with 9 bases between. Looked up from germline, CDR1 is SGHDT and CDR2 is YYEEEE. This CDR3 contains 14 residues. The CDR3 DNA reads as TGTGCCAGCAGCTTGGCCCCCCCGGCCGGGGAGCTGTTTTTT. As protein: CASSLAPPAGELFF. The full variable domain, its missing parts supplied by reference TRBV5-6 and TRBJ2-2, is DAGVTQSPTHLIKTRGQQVTLRCSPKSGHDTVSWYQQALGQGPQFIFQYYEEEERQRGNFPDRFSGHQFPNYSSELNVNALLLGDSALYLCASSLAPPAGELFFGEGSRLTVL.

The gene calls are TRBV5-6 and TRBJ2-5; 8 bases are shared with TRBD2. This CDR3 spans 17 amino acids. Germline trimming cut 2 bases from V and 5 bases from J; bases unmatched to any gene: 14. Germline V gene lookup returns CDR1 SGHDT and CDR2 YYEEEE. CDR3 residues: CASSLMYGGRPGETQYF. The CDR3 DNA is TGTGCCAGCAGCTTAATGTATGGCGGGAGGCCGGGCGAGACCCAGTACTTC.